This TCR beta chain was profiled in a study of blood T cell repertoires in COVID-19 (dated by TCRdb to 2018 to 2021). As for the study more broadly: Samples from collaborators originated in the United States, Italy and Spain and spanned both the acute and convalescent phases of COVID-19. A de-identified subject ID, COVID-19 status, age in years and sex were almost always included in the sample metadata. HLA class I and class II types, where available, came from metadata supplied by the sample provider rather than from assay-based typing. The prospective study material was composed of cDNA or gDNA derived from T cells, B-cell-depleted T cells, or PBMCs. The repertoires were made available in a free public database intended to serve as a resource for research on the immune response to SARS-CoV-2. Subjects who had been exposed to COVID-19, were actively infected with it, or had recovered from it provided the deeply sampled blood TCRbeta repertoires that made up the dataset. The samples were drawn from two sources: the first 160 participants of the ongoing ImmuneRACE study, and 950 to 1,500 subjects contributed by 6 global collaborators. What the authors observed across the whole study: How much clinical and demographic metadata was included differed by source and by participant, and the metadata was provided uncurated.

The CDR3 covers 14 residues, taking in both the cysteine and the phenylalanine. Only the CDR3 DNA stays, 42 bases, in frame from base 1. From a lookup of the germline V gene, CDR1 and CDR2 are MNHEY and SVGAGI. The junction shows trimming of 4 bases on V and 1 base on J, plus 10 bases between the germline ends. TCRbeta CDR3 regions were amplified from genomic DNA by means of the immunoSEQ Assay, a bias-controlled multiplex PCR. As for the authors' bioinformatics: The number of nucleated cells in each sample was estimated by amplification of reference gene primers within the assay. To quantify the absolute abundance of each unique TCRbeta CDR3 rearrangement, sequence reads were collapsed and filtered. Productive Simpson clonality was computed per sample as the square root of Simpson's diversity index over productive rearrangements. Imported from immuneACCESS, the table was reduced by TCRdb to in-frame sequences with V and J called. These copies leave out some clones; in studies compared against another copy, an unresolved V gene accounts for under half, and the cause of the remainder is not known. V and J calls and clone size are copied from that table; D and trimming were computed from the DNA. In all, the sample holds about 360,000 clones, and around four fifths of those were seen once. The top ten clonotypes cover around 3% of the sample.

Collaborating institutions collected whole blood in K2EDTA tubes following their own protocols. For TCRbeta analysis, collaborator samples were shipped as frozen whole blood, as isolated PBMCs, or as DNA extracted from either sample type. Remarks on this clone: Its antigen specificity is not known. One base away there is no much larger clone; base qualities are not given.

The receptor chain draws on TRBV6-5 and TRBJ1-1; the D gene is perhaps TRBD1, on 5 matching bases. The specimen sequenced was peripheral blood. This sequence was found in a man aged 25 to 40 with active or convalescent COVID-19. The CDR3 region has the sequence CASSSGLPNTEAFF. The DNA sequence is given as TGTGCCAGCAGTTCGGGACTGCCGAACACTGAAGCTTTCTTT.